This TCR beta chain was identified during a study of vaccination effects on CD4 cells after COVID-19. Study-wide context: Sampling occurred a median 72 days post second dose, range 14 to 241. Study results and caveats: Convalescent patients numbered few in the study; early post-infection timepoints were missing entirely. Late in the post-vaccination period, infection-induced and vaccine-induced clones underwent marked clonal contraction.

With respect to this clone: Its antigen is unknown.

The table came from immunoSEQ multiplex PCR; TCRdb's copy has only in-frame clones and leaves some out. Of around 22,000 clones listed, roughly 72% were seen once; the top ten hold around 9.6%. Antigen-specific CD4+ T cells expanded by the ViraFEST assay with viral peptide pools were then sequenced. Cultured cells yielded isolated CD4+ T cells after 10 days. The vaccine given was either BNT162b2 or mRNA-1273, in two doses. Two million PBMC per well were cultured with around 10 IU/ml IL-2 and about 9.8 ug/ml peptides. Germline loops: CDR1 SGHRS, CDR2 YFSETQ. This CDR3 spans 14 amino acids. V gave up 4 bases and J gave up 7 bases, with 14 bases separating them.

The material was CD4+ T cells from PBMCs cultured with HCoV-NL63 spike peptides, obtained after COVID-19 vaccination. The chain links TRBV5-1 to TRBJ2-2; D is ambiguous. The receptor's source is a human donor who received a COVID-19 vaccine. The CDR3 DNA is TGCGCCAGCAGCCCCGTCGACGGTTTCGGGGAGCTGTTTTTT. This gives the protein CASSPVDGFGELFF.